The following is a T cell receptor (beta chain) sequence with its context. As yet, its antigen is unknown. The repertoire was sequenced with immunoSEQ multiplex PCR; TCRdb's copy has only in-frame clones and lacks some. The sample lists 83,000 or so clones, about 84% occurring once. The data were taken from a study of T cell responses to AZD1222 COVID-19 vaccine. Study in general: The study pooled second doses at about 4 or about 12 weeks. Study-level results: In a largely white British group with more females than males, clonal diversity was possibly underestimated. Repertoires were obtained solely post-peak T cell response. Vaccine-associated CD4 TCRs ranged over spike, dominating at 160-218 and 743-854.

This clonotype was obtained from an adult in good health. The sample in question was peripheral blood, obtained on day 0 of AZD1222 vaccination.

Written as DNA, the CDR3 is TGTGCCAGCTCACCTGACAGGGGCTATGATACGCAGTATTTT. Encoded protein: CASSPDRGYDTQYF. The gene calls are TRBV18 and TRBJ2-3, with 8 bases that match TRBD1. V gave up 3 bases and J gave up 6 bases; unmatched junction bases: 5. This CDR3 has 14 amino acids. Germline values: CDR1 KGHSH, CDR2 LQKENI.